The T cell receptor (beta chain) under discussion was sequenced for a study of T cells expressing NK-cell markers. UMIs were included in TCR beta cDNA generated by 5'RACE template switching. TCRdb re-called the 5' RACE reads and shows each CDR3 protein once, DNA omitted. The sample's table shows a few hundred thousand distinct CDR3 sequences. The CDR3 runs to 12 residues. Germline V lookup: CDR1 SGHRS, CDR2 YFSETQ. The rearrangement joins TRBV5-1 to TRBJ2-2. Material for sequencing was blood T cells: a sorted CD56 or NKG2C T cell subset, CD4+ or CD8+ T cells, or bulk PBMC T cells (not recorded which). The receptor's source is a man aged 18 to 35 in good health. CDR3: CASSLPGRELFF. The complete variable domain, with remaining parts taken from reference TRBV5-1 and TRBJ2-2, reads KAGVTQTPRYLIKTRGQQVTLSCSPISGHRSVSWYQQTPGQGLQFLFEYFSETQRNKGNFPGRFSGRQFSNSRSEMNVSTLELGDSALYLCASSLPGRELFFGEGSRLTVL.